A selection of T cell receptor beta chains follows, all from one sample in a study of blood T cell repertoires in COVID-19. Method: immunoSEQ multiplex PCR; TCRdb's copy keeps in-frame clones and lacks some. The sample consists of roughly 120,000 clones, 86% of them appearing once. The sequenced sample was peripheral blood. These receptors originate from a man between 65 and 79 years old who had recovered from COVID-19. Both conserved end residues are part of each CDR3. D genes are given only for firm matches. A row's size may be missing; if present it is once, few, many or a size class.

d_call	clone_size	v_call	j_call	cdr3_aa	cdr3_nt
NA	NA	TRBV5-4	TRBJ2-3	CASSPEIQSGDTQYF	TGTGCCAGCAGCCCCGAGATTCAGAGCGGAGATACGCAGTATTTT
TRBD1	NA	TRBV28	TRBJ1-6	CASRSGQVSSPLHF	TGTGCCAGCAGATCGGGACAGGTTTCTTCACCCCTCCACTTT
NA	NA	TRBV28	TRBJ2-2	CASRRQVITGELFF	TGTGCCAGCAGAAGACAGGTTATCACCGGGGAGCTGTTTTTT
NA	NA	TRBV2	TRBJ2-2	CASSEFQVPGELFF	TGTGCCAGCAGTGAATTTCAGGTCCCCGGGGAGCTGTTTTTT
NA	NA	TRBV2	TRBJ1-4	CASSGVEAQEKLFF	TGTGCCAGCAGCGGCGTTGAGGCCCAGGAAAAACTGTTTTTT
NA	NA	TRBV4-3	TRBJ2-1	CASSQAWRVTYNEQFF	TGCGCCAGCAGCCAAGCGTGGCGGGTTACCTACAATGAGCAGTTCTTC
NA	NA	TRBV28	TRBJ2-2	CASNSLAPANTGELFF	TGTGCCAGCAACTCCCTAGCACCCGCGAACACCGGGGAGCTGTTTTTT
TRBD1	once	TRBV3-1/TRBV3-2	TRBJ1-3	CASSPGTAGNTIYF	TGTGCCAGCAGCCCTGGGACAGCTGGAAACACCATATATTTT
TRBD2	NA	TRBV18	TRBJ2-5	CASSPNLAGKETQYF	TGTGCCAGCTCACCAAATTTAGCGGGGAAAGAGACCCAGTACTTC
TRBD1	NA	TRBV3-1/TRBV3-2	TRBJ1-1	CASSHRGQAEAFF	TGTGCCAGCAGCCATCGCGGACAGGCTGAAGCTTTCTTT
TRBD1	NA	TRBV6-5	TRBJ2-7	CASSYSETGLKYEQYF	TGTGCCAGCAGTTACTCGGAGACAGGGTTAAAATACGAGCAGTACTTC
TRBD1	NA	TRBV28	TRBJ2-3	CASSLWGSRLDRETDTQYF	TGTGCCAGCAGTTTATGGGGGAGCCGCCTCGACAGGGAAACAGATACGCAGTATTTT
NA	once	TRBV27	TRBJ2-2	CASSLNRWGLNTGELFF	TGTGCCAGCAGTTTAAACAGATGGGGGCTGAACACCGGGGAGCTGTTTTTT
NA	few	TRBV5-6	TRBJ1-5	CASSLPQRSQPQHF	TGTGCCAGCAGCTTGCCACAGCGGTCTCAGCCCCAGCATTTT
NA	NA	TRBV11-2	TRBJ2-5	CASSQQAVQETQYF	TGTGCCAGCAGCCAACAGGCGGTCCAAGAGACCCAGTACTTC
NA	NA	TRBV19	TRBJ2-4	CASSLEGNGIQYF	TGTGCCAGTAGTTTGGAGGGTAACGGGATTCAGTACTTC
TRBD1	few	TRBV29-1	TRBJ2-6	CSAGQGESSGANVLTF	TGCAGCGCCGGCCAGGGGGAGAGCTCTGGGGCCAACGTCCTGACTTTC
NA	NA	TRBV29-1	TRBJ2-7	CSVGVTYEQYF	TGCAGCGTTGGAGTAACCTACGAGCAGTACTTC
NA	NA	TRBV30	TRBJ1-1	CAWSLGGQGTEAFF	TGTGCCTGGAGTCTCGGGGGGCAAGGCACTGAAGCTTTCTTT
TRBD1	NA	TRBV27	TRBJ2-7	CASRPETGTGGSEQYF	TGTGCCAGCAGGCCTGAAACCGGGACAGGGGGCTCCGAGCAGTACTTC
NA	NA	TRBV15	TRBJ1-6	CATSRDLDNSPLHF	TGTGCCACCAGCAGAGATCTCGATAATTCACCCCTCCACTTT
TRBD1	NA	TRBV28	TRBJ1-4	CASSPGGLGEKLFF	TGTGCCAGCAGTCCAGGGGGTCTGGGTGAAAAACTGTTTTTT
NA	NA	TRBV7-2	TRBJ2-1	CASSSVLIYEQFF	TGTGCCAGCAGCTCAGTATTAATTTATGAGCAGTTCTTC